The T cell receptor beta chain under discussion was sequenced for a study of shared clonotypes between healthy human individuals. CDR1 is SGHKS and CDR2 is YYEKEE in the germline V gene (reference sequence). This CDR3 is 15 amino acids long. The J segment lost 3 bases and the V segment lost 4 bases, leaving 9 bases of the junction unmatched. TCRdb's copy holds only in-frame clones and misses some; the assay was immunoSEQ multiplex PCR. The repertoire has tens of thousands of clones, 60% to 80% of them found once; the top ten carry over 50%. Source material: memory CD8+ T cells sorted from blood. Subset of the sample: CD45RO+ cells pooled with CCR7-negative TemRA cells. The sequence was obtained from a man aged 30-40 years in good health. V and J are TRBV5-5 and TRBJ2-7, with 8 bases identical to TRBD1. The CDR3 loop is CASSTDRGHRYEQYF. The CDR3 coding sequence is TGTGCCAGCAGCACTGACAGGGGCCATCGCTACGAGCAGTACTTC. The full variable domain, with the rest looked up from reference TRBV5-5 and TRBJ2-7, is DAGVTQSPTHLIKTRGQQVTLRCSPISGHKSVSWYQQVLGQGPQFIFQYYEKEERGRGNFPDRFSARQFPNYSSELNVNALLLGDSALYLCASSTDRGHRYEQYFGPGTRLTVT.